The 17 T cell receptor beta chains below all came from one sample that was sequenced in a study of shared clonotypes between healthy human individuals. The data were produced by immunoSEQ multiplex PCR, yet TCRdb's version contains in-frame clones alone and is incomplete. The table has about 2 million clones, roughly 94% seen once. Naive CD8 populations comprised CD45RO-negative cells positively selected for CCR7, excluding terminally differentiated effector memory CD45RA+ cells. Sequenced input: naive CD8+ T cells sorted from blood. The receptors originated from a man younger than 35 in good health.

This clone appeared once. The CDR3 DNA reads as TGCGCCAGCAGTGAAATGGATACCGGGGAGCTGTTTTTT. Its translation: CASSEMDTGELFF. The chain links TRBV10-2 to TRBJ2-2; D is ambiguous. Germline V gene data show CDR1 as WSHSY and CDR2 as SAAADI. Trimming took off 3 bases at V and 5 bases at J, with 7 bases between the two ends. CDR3 length: 13 amino acids.

The chain has TRBV27 and TRBJ2-7, with TRBD2 matching 8 bases. This CDR3 is built from 16 residues. V gave up 2 bases and J gave up 3 bases; unmatched junction bases: 9. The germline V gene has CDR1 MNHEY and CDR2 SMNVEV (reference sequence). The CDR3 DNA follows: TGTGCCAGCAGTTTAACAGCCGGGGGGGCGAGCTACGAGCAGTACTTC. Amino acids: CASSLTAGGASYEQYF.

This sequence joins TRBV19 and TRBJ2-7; perhaps TRBD2 as D (5 bases). V lost 3 bases, J lost 2 bases, and 14 bases lay in between. Germline lookup yields CDR1 LNHDA and CDR2 SQIVND (reference sequence). The CDR3 extends over 15 amino acids. The CDR3 DNA is TGTGCCAGTAGTATCGCCCGGGGAATGGCCTACGAGCAGTACTTC. It codes for CASSIARGMAYEQYF.

The chain uses TRBV7-3 and TRBJ2-7; the D is unclear. The CDR3 has 15 residues. The germline V gene encodes CDR1 SGHTA and CDR2 FQGTGA. Trimming took off 5 bases at V and 0 bases at J, with 14 bases between the two ends. As DNA, the CDR3 is TGTGCCAGCAGCCCTTTCTACCTTCCCTCCTACGAGCAGTACTTC. It encodes CASSPFYLPSYEQYF.

This clone was observed a handful of times. This sequence joins TRBV7-9 and TRBJ1-2; D might be TRBD1 (5 bases). The germline gives CDR1 SEHNR, CDR2 FQNEAQ (reference sequence). Trimming took 1 base from V and 4 from J, leaving 10 bases between them. The CDR3 consists of 14 residues. The CDR3 bases are TGTGCCAGCAGCTTAGGCGGGGGTGGCTATGGCTACACCTTC. Translation gives CASSLGGGGYGYTF.

The genes are TRBV10-3 and TRBJ2-1; D perhaps matches TRBD2 (6 bases). This CDR3 region has 11 residues. V was pared by 10 bases and J by 9 bases, with 13 bases between. Per the germline V gene, CDR1 is ENHRY and CDR2 is SYGVKD. This CDR3 is CATRGSGEQFF. The CDR3, as DNA: TGTGCCACCCGGGGGTCCGGTGAGCAGTTCTTC.

The chain carries TRBV7-2 and TRBJ1-1; D is undetermined. Germline V gene lookup returns CDR1 SGHTA and CDR2 FQGNSA. The CDR3 length is 15 residues. The germline V and J ends were trimmed by 1 base and 4 bases, with 13 bases remaining between them. The CDR3 DNA reads as TGTGCCAGCAGCTTAGATCCGTACGAGGGCACTGAAGCTTTCTTT. Its protein product is CASSLDPYEGTEAFF. Together with reference TRBV7-2 and TRBJ1-1, the CDR3 gives the full variable domain: GAGVSQSPSNKVTEKGKDVELRCDPISGHTALYWYRQSLGQGLEFLIYFQGNSAPDKSGLPSDRFSAERTGGSVSTLTIQRTQQEDSAVYLCASSLDPYEGTEAFFGQGTRLTVV.

This chain links TRBV7-9 with TRBJ2-7, with a weak D call TRBD2 (6 bases). The germline CDR1 and CDR2 sequences are SEHNR and FQNEAQ (reference sequence). CDR3 size: 13 residues. Trimming removed 7 bases at V and 3 bases at J, with 13 bases between. The CDR3: CASTADYLYEQYF. The CDR3 nucleotides read TGTGCCAGCACTGCGGACTACCTCTACGAGCAGTACTTC. The complete variable domain, with remaining parts taken from reference TRBV7-9 and TRBJ2-7, reads DTGVSQNPRHKITKRGQNVTFRCDPISEHNRLYWYRQTLGQGPEFLTYFQNEAQLEKSRLLSDRFSAERPKGSFSTLEIQRTEQGDSAMYLCASTADYLYEQYFGPGTRLTVT.

The rearrangement joins TRBV28 to TRBJ1-1; perhaps TRBD1 as D (5 bases). The CDR3 runs to 13 residues. Germline V gene lookup returns CDR1 MDHEN and CDR2 SYDVKM. V was pared by 4 bases and J by 7 bases, with 13 bases between. The CDR3 DNA follows: TGTGCCAGCAGTTCAAGGGGCACCTTTGAAGCTTTCTTT. Translating gives CASSSRGTFEAFF.

The genes are TRBV7-8 and TRBJ2-7; perhaps D is TRBD1 or TRBD2 (5 bases each). The germline V and J ends were trimmed by 5 bases and 6 bases, with 17 bases remaining between them. The germline gives CDR1 SGHVS, CDR2 FQNEAQ. The CDR3 is 14 residues long. In DNA, the CDR3 is TGTGCCAGCAGCCCGCCCGGCAGGGAGATCGAGCAGTACTTC. It is translated as CASSPPGREIEQYF.

This clone was picked up one time. The chain is built from TRBV7-9 and TRBJ2-7; the D gene is possibly TRBD2 (6 bases). In germline, CDR1 is SEHNR, CDR2 FQNEAQ (reference sequence). Deletions cut 1 base from V and 5 bases from J, with 15 bases between. CDR3 length: 15 residues. CDR3 amino acids: CASSLGPGRSHEQYF. The DNA of the CDR3 is TGTGCCAGCAGCTTAGGTCCAGGGAGGAGCCACGAGCAGTACTTC. Complete variable domain (other parts from reference TRBV7-9 and TRBJ2-7): DTGVSQNPRHKITKRGQNVTFRCDPISEHNRLYWYRQTLGQGPEFLTYFQNEAQLEKSRLLSDRFSAERPKGSFSTLEIQRTEQGDSAMYLCASSLGPGRSHEQYFGPGTRLTVT.

The genes are TRBV27 and TRBJ1-5; a possible D gene is TRBD1 (6 bases). The germline gives CDR1 MNHEY, CDR2 SMNVEV (reference sequence). The CDR3 totals 14 residues. Trimming took 5 bases from V and 6 from J, leaving 14 bases between them. In DNA form, the CDR3 reads TGTGCCAGCAGTCAACGACAGGCCGGTCAGCCCCAGCATTTT. Translating it yields CASSQRQAGQPQHF.

The chain has TRBV10-1 and TRBJ2-3; D unresolved. CDR1 is WNHNN and CDR2 is SYGVQD in the germline V gene (reference sequence). This CDR3 has 11 amino acids. Trimming left V 4 bases short and J 3 bases short, with 2 bases between. As DNA, the CDR3 is TGCGCCAGCAGTGCAACAGATACGCAGTATTTT. Protein product: CASSATDTQYF.

On this clone itself: A junction boundary mismatches the germline segment, possibly from a read error. The chain has TRBV7-7 and TRBJ2-7; D call uncertain. CDR3 length: 13 residues. CDR1 SSHAT and CDR2 FNYEAQ come from the germline V gene (reference sequence). CDR3: CASSLEANYEQYF. In DNA form, the CDR3 reads TGTGCTAGCAGCTTAGAAGCGAACTACGAGCAGTACTTC.

This chain uses TRBV13 with TRBJ1-4; possibly TRBD1 for D (5 bases). The germline CDR1 and CDR2 sequences are PRHDT and FYEKMQ (reference sequence). V lost 5 bases and J 7 bases, leaving 14 bases between the germline ends. This CDR3 comprises 14 residues. CDR3 region: CASSADGGSEKLFF. CDR3 in DNA: TGTGCCAGCAGCGCGGACGGGGGTAGTGAAAAACTGTTTTTT. Full variable domain (remainder filled in from reference TRBV13 and TRBJ1-4): AAGVIQSPRHLIKEKRETATLKCYPIPRHDTVYWYQQGPGQDPQFLISFYEKMQSDKGSIPDRFSAQQFSDYHSELNMSSLELGDSALYFCASSADGGSEKLFFGSGTQLSVL.

The V and J genes are TRBV7-9 and TRBJ1-6, with 9 bases matching TRBD1. In germline, CDR1 is SEHNR, CDR2 FQNEAQ (reference sequence). The trim removed 7 bases at V and 7 bases at J, leaving 8 bases unmatched. This CDR3 spans 15 amino acids. For the CDR3, the DNA is TGTGCCAGCAAGAAGACAGGGGGACCGAATTCACCCCTCCACTTT. It is translated as CASKKTGGPNSPLHF.

This chain connects TRBV5-1 to TRBJ2-7; the D gene is possibly TRBD2 (5 bases). Germline assignment: CDR1 SGHRS and CDR2 YFSETQ. The CDR3 has 14 amino acids. Trimming took off 7 bases at V and 2 bases at J, with 16 bases between the two ends. The CDR3 spells CASRGLGSTYEQYF. CDR3 sequence (DNA): TGCGCCAGCCGAGGGCTTGGATCAACCTACGAGCAGTACTTC.